Following are 2 T cell receptor beta chains from one sample sequenced in a study of long-term antiretroviral therapy in people with HIV. Researchers ran immunoSEQ v3.0 at survey level. Libraries were prepared by immunoSEQ multiplex PCR; TCRdb keeps only in-frame clonotypes and omits some of them. The table has about 24,000 clones, more than 75% seen once. Sequenced material: unsorted PBMCs, taken around 6 years after starting antiretroviral therapy. The receptors were gathered from a man younger than 40 with HIV.

The chain is built from TRBV2 and TRBJ2-4; 14 bases match TRBD2. The CDR3 extends over 17 amino acids. V gave up 10 bases and J gave up 1 base; unmatched junction bases: 9. The germline V gene has CDR1 SNHLY and CDR2 FYNNEI. CDR3 amino acids: CATQTSGRAYAKNIQYF. The CDR3 DNA reads as TGTGCCACCCAGACTAGCGGGAGGGCCTATGCCAAAAACATTCAGTACTTC.

This sequence joins TRBV29-1 and TRBJ2-7, with D maybe TRBD1 (6 bases). The V gene's germline CDR1 is SQVTM and CDR2 ANQGSEA. The CDR3 consists of 15 residues. Trimming left V 6 bases short and J 0 bases short, with 18 bases between. The CDR3 sequence is CSVDVLDRNSYEQYF. In DNA, the CDR3 is TGCAGCGTAGATGTACTTGACAGGAACTCCTACGAGCAGTACTTC.